This T cell receptor beta chain was identified in a study of cytomegalovirus exposure and HLA in healthy donors (dated by TCRdb to 2016 to 2017). General notes on the study: An earlier analysis of some 500 of the donors reported 276 Gb of sequence data and 100 million to 130 million unique TCR beta sequences from 150 million to 200 million T cells. Rather than drawing on any new phenotypic data, the later analysis identified candidate immune exposures from TCR beta sequences and the way those sequences occurred across donors. Using immunosequencing, the study profiled T cell repertoires from 500 to 800 subjects and related those repertoires to cytomegalovirus serostatus. An early release covering roughly 640 HLA-typed donors comprised approximately 300 gigabases of sequencing data and approximately 80 million unique TCR sequences. In addition to the first cohort of roughly 670 subjects, a separate validation cohort of 100 to 150 different subjects was used. The genetic ancestry cluster associated with self-reported Caucasian donors included around 76% of the 398 genotyped donors. Donor age, sex, ethnicity and CMV serostatus were compiled together with the repertoire data. On average, about 200,000 unique TCR beta nucleotide sequences were sequenced per donor among a few hundred genotyped donors of the cohort, with about 19% of those sequences being non-productive. In a later analysis, previously published TCR beta repertoires from several hundred donors were re-analyzed and high-resolution HLA genotyping was added so that TCR occurrence patterns could be studied. Typing coverage varied by locus: about 629-630 donors for A, B, C, DRB1 and DQB1; approximately 500 for DQA1; approximately 570 for DPA1; 450 to 480 for DPB1. Every repertoire in the discovery cohort had been generated on one and the same sequencing platform. A later genetic analysis used genome-wide SNP genotypes for about 55% of the 666 donors, treating that subset as a discovery cohort. Four or five DR-DQ haplotypes were treated as single units for association and clustering because of strong linkage in the cohort. The study was designed to test whether signatures of past pathogen exposure could be identified by cataloging public T cell receptors. In an earlier analysis of around 540 of the donors, high-throughput TCR beta sequencing was used to judge whether each TCR beta V gene segment behaved as functional or pseudogenic. To predict cytomegalovirus infection status, the study combined high-throughput TCR immunosequencing, statistical association of individual TCRs with disease status, and machine learning. Class I and class II HLA loci were covered by the typing at four-digit resolution. Summary of the overall study and its limitations: The classifier was reported to diagnose cytomegalovirus status with high specificity and sensitivity in both the original cohort and the validation cohort. A further reported finding was that TCR beta sequences accurately predicted the HLA-A and HLA-B alleles for most subjects in the first cohort. Three of the identified cytomegalovirus-associated TCR beta chains were confirmed in vitro to be specific for cytomegalovirus antigens. In an earlier analysis of approximately 600 of the donors, most TCR beta V segments were observed in productive rearrangements about 87% or about 30% of the time, broadly matching IMGT annotations. Compared with equally common non-associated chains, HLA-associated TCR beta chains in a later analysis were more clonally expanded and had lower generation probabilities. Some IMGT-functional V segments, including TRBV6-2 and TRBV6-3, could not be told apart with the 87-base-pair reads, so those segments were excluded. Linkage disequilibrium might explain the correlated functional status among segregating V segments, but an unknown experimental factor could not be ruled out. CMV serostatus was the only immune exposure information available for the cohort. When HLA alleles, especially DR and DQ, strongly co-occurred, TCR associations were difficult to assign to individual alleles. V-gene and J-gene trimming of TCR beta chains was associated with a missense DCLRE1C variant in a later genetic analysis, and the association was replicated in an independent cohort. At a false discovery rate of 0.05, a later analysis linked 15,000 to 20,000 TCR beta sequences to specific HLA alleles. The authors suggested that the approach could potentially be generalized to other disease states and immunological phenotypes. In a later analysis, several top co-occurrence clusters were reported to appear linked to parvovirus B19, influenza, CMV and Epstein-Barr virus. Most TCR sequences were observed very rarely across donors, whereas some public TCRs were present in many individuals. Sequencing depth was assumed to be roughly uniform across donors in the presence/absence analyses, though that assumption may not hold. A later analysis found that most CMV-associated TCR beta chains appeared HLA-restricted, with HLA associations seemingly driven largely by CMV exposure. Approximately 16 rarely observed V segments, including chromosome 9 orphons, were excluded from the earlier analysis of several hundred of the donors because counts were too low. In a later genetic analysis, fewer N-insertions in productive TCRs were reported among donors in an Asian-associated ancestry cluster than the roughly 700-donor mean. A total of 150 to 200 TCR beta chains were listed by the study as associated with cytomegalovirus. A cluster of highly shared sequence variants was judged likely to be a technical artifact of the sequencing pipeline. Only TCR beta chains were sequenced in this cohort, and the absence of alpha or paired-chain data limited detectable features. A later analysis found that TCR association rates varied across HLA loci, with DRB1 alleles showing the most associated TCRs and HLA-C alleles the fewest. HLA typing was unavailable for some donors at each locus, so association tests used only the typed subset.

CDR1 and CDR2, looked up from the germline V gene, are SNHLY and FYNNEI. The CDR3 goes from the cysteine to the phenylalanine over 11 residues. The CDR3 DNA has 33 bases and is translated from base 1. V lost 4 bases and J lost 4 bases; the stretch between them is 5 bases long. Receptor amplification or capture employed the immunoSEQ multiplex PCR assay. The multiplex PCR relied on a mix of 60 forward primers for TCR Vbeta segments and 13 reverse primers for TCR Jbeta segments. Amplification of the CDR3 region of rearranged TCR beta genes was performed with a multiplex PCR assay on genomic DNA. On the Illumina HiSeq System, the amplified TCR beta libraries were sequenced as 87-base-pair reads. The original methods were these. Across the roughly 640 repertoires, a later analysis counted roughly 84 million unique TCR beta chains, around 11 million of which were shared by at least two donors. A nearest-neighbor algorithm error-corrected the raw reads and collapsed the reads into unique sequences, merging closely related sequences to remove PCR and sequencing errors. V, D and J gene segments were assigned by aligning CDR3 sequences to IMGT reference sequences. For a sequence to be retained, at least a six-nucleotide match to both a V gene segment and a J gene segment was required. Rearrangements were classified as productive when the CDR3 lacked stop codons and remained in frame with V and J, and all other rearrangements were classified as non-productive. CDR3 was defined according to IMGT convention as the region running from the second conserved V-encoded cysteine to the conserved J-encoded phenylalanine. The earlier analysis of 550 to 650 of the donors excluded any sequence lacking an unambiguous match to a single V gene segment. An earlier analysis of fewer than 750 of the donors classified V segments as functional when productive rearrangements were above 56.7% and as segregating when the standard deviation between donors was above 5%. A statistical classification framework was built for diagnosing cytomegalovirus status from the catalog of TCR beta chain sequences. A later analysis assigned V and J genes by comparing TCR nucleotide sequences with IMGT/GENE-DB human TR gene sequences. Using the TCRdist pipeline, a later analysis assigned CDR3 sequences along with most-parsimonious VDJ recombination scenarios. In a later analysis, each TCR beta chain was defined by its CDR3 amino acid sequence together with its V-gene family, and reads lacking a unique V-gene family were excluded. In a later analysis, 450 to 600 highly shared, low-generation-probability nucleotide sequences were removed to address suspected cross-contamination and a sequencing artifact. In a later analysis, a clonal expansion index was calculated for each public chain from normalized within-repertoire ranks of inferred template counts. Generation probabilities in a later analysis came from a VDJ recombination model fitted to out-of-frame rearrangements, and those results were checked against IGoR. In a later analysis, hypergeometric tests were used to score TCR-TCR, TCR-HLA and TCR-CMV co-occurrence, with a repertoire-size bias correction applied to TCR pairs. False discovery rates were estimated in a later analysis by permuting HLA or CMV assignments 20 times. A later analysis grouped co-occurring TCRs with DBSCAN, adding TCRdist sequence similarity when clustering within HLA-allele-positive subsets. Co-occurrence clustering excluded repertoires with fewer than 30,000 or more than 120,000 public chains, plus five with anomalous nucleotide sharing. Held by TCRdb, this immuneACCESS table contains in-frame sequences only and omits some clones. Under half of the omission traces to an unresolved V gene where checked; the cause of the rest is unknown. From that table come the V and J calls and clone size; the DNA was used to work out D and trimming. In all, the sample holds 200,000 or so clones, and over 80% of those were seen once. 1% to 1.5% of the sample lies in the top ten.

Notes on this clone: Its specific antigen is unknown. Base qualities are missing; no much larger clone stands one base away. The same CDR3 is also encoded by other DNA sequences in this sample.

The cohort comprised around 700 healthy bone marrow donors. All cohort members were sampled while nominally healthy, although unrecorded immune exposures were likely present. The donor tested CMV seronegative, placing the donor among the 350 to 400 seronegative members of the cohort. A peripheral blood sample was collected from each donor, and TCR beta sequencing was performed on peripheral blood mononuclear cells. Genomic DNA was extracted from the blood cell samples with the Qiagen DNeasy Blood Extraction Kit. Sequencing used PBMCs. The rearranged chain carries TRBV2 and TRBJ2-7; the D segment cannot be called with confidence. This TCR came from a man in his thirties or forties in good health and CMV-seronegative. The CDR3 protein is CASSVLYEQYF. The base sequence is TGTGCCAGCAGTGTTCTATACGAGCAGTACTTC.